This paragraph reports one T cell receptor (beta chain). The antigen is unknown. Using a J-beta primer mix together with a sample-barcoded 5' primer, a second PCR was run for roughly 6 to 12 cycles. A template-switch adaptor containing 12 random nucleotides labeled each cDNA molecule. TCRdb analysed the 5' RACE reads with MiXCR anew, one entry per CDR3 protein. The repertoire has almost 300,000 distinct CDR3 sequences, 27% of them found once; the top ten carry approximately 29%. PBMCs, at least 7 million per sample, were isolated. This sample stems from a study of blood T cells in healthy people across ages. V was shortened by 7 bases and J by 8 bases, with 14 bases between the two germline ends. The CDR3 has 13 residues. Per germline, CDR1 SEHNR and CDR2 FQNEAQ (reference sequence). Notes on the study in general: Diversity was estimated from one million T cells, and these estimates were considered underestimates.

Material for sequencing was blood. This TCR came from a woman aged 70 to 79 in good health. The V gene is TRBV7-9, the J gene TRBJ1-4; tentatively, D is TRBD1 (6 bases). DNA of the CDR3: TGTGCCAGCACCTCAATTGGGGGCGAAAAACTGTTTTTT. Its translation: CASTSIGGEKLFF.